Below, 17 T cell receptor beta chains from the same sample are listed, as sequenced in a study of T cell responses to AZD1222 COVID-19 vaccine. Repertoires were generated with immunoSEQ multiplex PCR, while TCRdb's copy carries only in-frame clones and drops some. The repertoire holds approximately 200,000 clones, with 80% to 90% as singletons. This specimen was peripheral blood, taken on day 0 of MenACWY control vaccination. The receptors derive from an adult in good health.

The chain links TRBV7-3 to TRBJ2-1; 10 bases match TRBD2. The germline V gene has CDR1 SGHTA and CDR2 FQGTGA. CDR3 length equals 15 residues. J was trimmed by 10 bases and V by 4 bases; bases with no gene match: 10. CDR3 sequence reads: CASSYTSGAPSEQFF. The CDR3 DNA sequence: TGTGCCAGCAGCTACACTAGCGGGGCGCCCTCGGAGCAGTTCTTC.

This clone showed up just once. The genes are TRBV3-1 (or the pseudogene TRBV3-2) and TRBJ1-1; tentatively, D is TRBD1 (6 bases). The CDR3 extends over 17 amino acids. V lost 4 bases to trimming and J lost 1 base, with 19 bases between them. Germline values: CDR1 LGHDT, CDR2 YNNKEL (reference sequence). This CDR3 is CASSPPDTGTRNTEAFF. The CDR3, as DNA: TGTGCCAGCAGCCCGCCGGACACCGGGACAAGGAACACTGAAGCTTTCTTT.

V is TRBV6-5 and J is TRBJ1-2; 9 bases fit TRBD1. J gave up 4 bases and V 6 bases, and 6 bases lay outside the gene matches. CDR1 MNHEY and CDR2 SVGAGI come from the germline V gene. This CDR3 comprises 14 residues. The CDR3 region has the DNA TGTGCCAGCAGACCGGGACAGGGTTCCTATGGCTACACCTTC. Protein: CASRPGQGSYGYTF.

The chain carries TRBV4-2 and TRBJ2-1, with D perhaps assigned TRBD1 or TRBD2 (5 bases each). The germline V gene encodes CDR1 LGHNA and CDR2 YNFKEQ. Trimming stripped 0 bases from V and 1 base from J, with 7 bases between. This CDR3 comprises 15 residues. The CDR3 reads CASSQDWGSYNEQFF. The DNA for the CDR3 is TGTGCCAGCAGCCAAGATTGGGGGTCCTACAATGAGCAGTTCTTC.

Written as DNA, the CDR3 is TGTGCCTGGTCGGGAGGCTCTGGAAACACCATATATTTT. This gives the protein CAWSGGSGNTIYF. J is TRBJ1-3 and V is TRBV30; no definite D call. This CDR3 spans 13 amino acids. Per germline, CDR1 GTSNPN and CDR2 SVGIG (reference sequence). V dropped 5 bases and J dropped 0 bases, with 8 bases sitting between them.

The genes are TRBV6-5 and TRBJ2-7; D is perhaps TRBD1 or TRBD2 (5 bases each). Germline V gene sequence: CDR1 MNHEY, CDR2 SVGAGI. Trimming left V 6 bases short and J 6 bases short, with 21 bases between. The CDR3 is made up of 15 amino acids. CDR3 sequence (DNA): TGTGCCAGCAGCTCCCCCCGGGACCGCCATGGCGAGCAGTACTTC. It yields the protein CASSSPRDRHGEQYF.

The chain couples TRBV9 to TRBJ2-2, with TRBD2 matching 7 bases. V trimming: 0 bases; J trimming: 7 bases; junction bases outside the gene matches: 6. The CDR3 is made up of 15 amino acids. Looked up from germline, CDR1 is SGDLS and CDR2 is YYNGEE. CDR3 amino acids: CASSVALASGGELFF. As DNA, the CDR3 is TGTGCCAGCAGCGTAGCTCTCGCTAGCGGCGGGGAGCTGTTTTTT.

The V and J genes are TRBV6-5 and TRBJ1-1, with 8 positions matching TRBD1. The trim removed 2 bases at V and 1 base at J, leaving 6 bases unmatched. There are 16 residues in the CDR3. Germline CDR1 and CDR2: MNHEY and SVGAGI. The CDR3 loop reads CASSYQGADWNTEAFF. The CDR3 bases are TGTGCCAGCAGTTACCAGGGGGCCGATTGGAACACTGAAGCTTTCTTT.

The genes are TRBV28 and TRBJ1-2; tentatively, D is TRBD1 (5 bases). The germline CDR1 and CDR2 sequences are MDHEN and SYDVKM. This CDR3 has 13 amino acids. V shed 6 bases and J shed 4 bases, with 12 bases lying between them. DNA for the CDR3: TGTGCCAGCAGCCCCACAGGTGTCTATGGCTACACCTTC. Encoded protein: CASSPTGVYGYTF.

This chain links TRBV7-2 with TRBJ2-7, with 9 bases that match TRBD1. V gave up 4 bases and J gave up 0 bases; unmatched junction bases: 4. The CDR3 is 15 amino acids. From germline, CDR1 is SGHTA and CDR2 FQGNSA. CDR3 sequence (DNA): TGTGCCAGCAGCTCAGGGACAGGGATCTCCTACGAGCAGTACTTC. Protein: CASSSGTGISYEQYF.

V and J are TRBV3-1 (or the pseudogene TRBV3-2) and TRBJ2-7, with D tentatively TRBD1 (6 bases). Trimming took 0 bases from V and 0 from J, leaving 12 bases between them. This CDR3 is built from 16 residues. The germline V gene has CDR1 LGHDT and CDR2 YNNKEL (reference sequence). The CDR3 spells CASSQDSVTGSYEQYF. CDR3 bases: TGTGCCAGCAGCCAAGATTCAGTGACAGGCTCCTACGAGCAGTACTTC.

J is TRBJ2-2 and V is TRBV9, with no clear D. The length of the CDR3 is 15 residues. Germline values: CDR1 SGDLS, CDR2 YYNGEE. Trimming stripped 0 bases from V and 2 bases from J, with 8 bases between. CDR3 sequence reads: CASSVVGENTGELFF. The CDR3, as DNA: TGTGCCAGCAGCGTAGTTGGAGAAAACACCGGGGAGCTGTTTTTT.

This chain connects TRBV19 to TRBJ1-4; D gene uncertain. Germline values: CDR1 LNHDA, CDR2 SQIVND (reference sequence). This CDR3 is 12 amino acids long. Trimming stripped 5 bases from V and 8 bases from J, with 9 bases between. The CDR3 DNA follows: TGTGCCAGTAGTCTCCGGTGGGAAAAACTGTTTTTT. Its protein is CASSLRWEKLFF. The full variable domain, with the rest looked up from reference TRBV19 and TRBJ1-4, is DGGITQSPKYLFRKEGQNVTLSCEQNLNHDAMYWYRQDPGQGLRLIYYSQIVNDFQKGDIAEGYSVSREKKESFPLTVTSAQKNPTAFYLCASSLRWEKLFFGSGTQLSVL.

This clone was seen only once. The V gene is TRBV6-1, the J gene TRBJ1-6; no clear D gene. The CDR3 spans 15 residues. Deletions cut 0 bases from V and 7 bases from J, with 10 bases between. Per the germline V gene, CDR1 is MNHNS and CDR2 is SASEGT. CDR3 DNA sequence: TGTGCCAGCAGTGAAGCGCGGCTTGGAAATTCACCCCTCCACTTT. This codes for CASSEARLGNSPLHF.

J is TRBJ1-4 and V is TRBV5-1, with 9 bases matching TRBD1. Unmatched junction bases numbered 2, after V lost 2 bases and J lost 3 bases. Germline-derived CDR1 and CDR2 are SGHRS and YFSETQ. CDR3 length equals 15 residues. CDR3 protein: CASSFDRGANEKLFF. The CDR3 coding sequence is TGCGCCAGCAGCTTCGACAGGGGGGCTAATGAAAAACTGTTTTTT.

The table lists this clone with a count of one. V is TRBV3-1 (or the pseudogene TRBV3-2) and J is TRBJ2-5; 8 bases match TRBD2. V was pared by 4 bases and J by 2 bases, with 9 bases of the junction left unmatched. The V gene's germline CDR1 is LGHDT and CDR2 YNNKEL (reference sequence). The CDR3 spans 16 residues. The CDR3 DNA reads as TGTGCCAGCAGCCGAGGCGGGACTAGGGCACAAGAGACCCAGTACTTC. This gives the protein CASSRGGTRAQETQYF.

This sequence joins TRBV5-1 and TRBJ2-3; 7 positions match TRBD1. The germline CDR1 and CDR2 sequences are SGHRS and YFSETQ. The trim removed 4 bases at V and 4 bases at J, leaving 9 bases unmatched. This CDR3 region has 15 residues. The CDR3 bases are TGCGCCAGCAGCCTGGACAGGTCAGGGGCAGATACGCAGTATTTT. Protein product: CASSLDRSGADTQYF.